A selection of T cell receptor beta chains follows, all from one sample in a study of blood T cell repertoires in COVID-19. Only in-frame clones appear in the TCRdb table, and some are missing; sequencing was by immunoSEQ multiplex PCR. Of over 40,000 clones in the sample, about nine tenths were seen once. The sample comprised peripheral blood. The receptors originated from an elderly man with acute or convalescent COVID-19. CDR3s include the opening cysteine and the closing phenylalanine or tryptophan. A D gene is named only where the DNA matches it firmly. Rows give clone size only sometimes, using once, few, many, or a class for an expanded clone.

clone_size d_call j_call v_call cdr3_nt cdr3_aa
. . TRBJ2-5 TRBV7-2 TGTGCCAGCAGCCCCGACAGAGGCGTACGAGAGACCCAGTACTTC CASSPDRGVRETQYF
once TRBD1 TRBJ2-2 TRBV11-3 TGTGCCAGCAGCTCGGGACAGGGTAATTCCGGGGAGCTGTTTTTT CASSSGQGNSGELFF
. . TRBJ1-5 TRBV7-2 TGTGCCAGCAGCACTACACAGGGTAAAGGGCAGCCCCAGCATTTT CASSTTQGKGQPQHF
. TRBD1 TRBJ1-3 TRBV20-1 TGCAGTGCGGGGACAGTTAACACCATATATTTT CSAGTVNTIYF
. . TRBJ1-1 TRBV7-8 TGTGCCAGCAGCACAGATGGGGGGGCGCGGGCTTTCTTT CASSTDGGARAFF
. . TRBJ2-1 TRBV7-9 TGTGCCAGCAGCTTATTACTTGGGGCCCCGTCGTACAATGAGCAGTTCTTC CASSLLLGAPSYNEQFF
. . TRBJ1-6 TRBV5-1 TGCGCCAGCAGCACCAACATCAATTCACCCCTCCACTTT CASSTNINSPLHF
. . TRBJ2-2 TRBV7-9 TGTGCCAGCAGCTTTGACTATAACACCGGGGAGCTGTTTTTT CASSFDYNTGELFF
. . TRBJ2-6 TRBV7-2 TGTGCCAGCAGCCTCAGGCGGGGGCTCTCCTCTGGGGCCAACGTCCTGACTTTC CASSLRRGLSSGANVLTF
. TRBD1 TRBJ1-1 TRBV11-2 TGTGCCAGCAGCATCGGACAGGGTGAAGCTTTCTTT CASSIGQGEAFF
. . TRBJ1-1 TRBV4-3 TGCGCCAGCAGCCAAGATCCTGCCAGAGCGGGCACTGAAGCTTTCTTT CASSQDPARAGTEAFF
. . TRBJ1-2 TRBV6-5 TGTGCCAGCAGTTATGGGGACAAAAAGGAGGGCTACACCTTC CASSYGDKKEGYTF
once . TRBJ2-3 TRBV18 TGTGCCAGCTTACCAGTAGTACGCACAGATACGCAGTATTTT CASLPVVRTDTQYF
. TRBD2 TRBJ2-2 TRBV6-5 TGTGCCAGCAGTTACGGACTAGCGGGGAGGTCCGGGGAGCTGTTTTTT CASSYGLAGRSGELFF
. TRBD1 TRBJ2-1 TRBV7-9 TGTGCCAGTTCGGGACAGGGGATCTACAATGAGCAGTTCTTC CASSGQGIYNEQFF
. TRBD2 TRBJ2-3 TRBV6-2/TRBV6-3 TGTGCCAGCAGTTACCTCCTTATAGCGGGGGGAACAGATACGCAGTATTTT CASSYLLIAGGTDTQYF
. TRBD1 TRBJ1-2 TRBV7-3 TGTGCCAGCAGCCAAGCTCTAGGGACAGGGAGGCCAAGCGGCTACACCTTC CASSQALGTGRPSGYTF
once . TRBJ1-1 TRBV19 TGTGCCAGTAGTTATTTGGGGGCGAACACTGAAGCTTTCTTT CASSYLGANTEAFF
once . TRBJ2-3 TRBV4-3 TGCGCCAGCAGCCAAGATCTACGGCAGGACACAGATACGCAGTATTTT CASSQDLRQDTDTQYF
. TRBD1 TRBJ1-1 TRBV6-5 TGTGCCAGCAGGGACAGGGTAACGAACACTGAAGCTTTCTTT CASRDRVTNTEAFF
. TRBD1 TRBJ1-1 TRBV18 TGTGCCAGCTCACCCCCAGGGGGGTTTACTGAAGCTTTCTTT CASSPPGGFTEAFF
. . TRBJ2-3 TRBV5-1 TGCGCCACCCGATCTGGGGGCAGGTCAGATACGCAGTATTTT CATRSGGRSDTQYF
. . TRBJ1-1 TRBV12-3/TRBV12-4 TGTGCCAGCAGTCGGAGGACTGAAGCTTTCTTT CASSRRTEAFF
. . TRBJ2-5 TRBV18 TGTGCCAGCTCACCGTCACAGGTCTTCCAAGAGACCCAGTACTTC CASSPSQVFQETQYF
few . TRBJ1-1 TRBV6-1 TGTGCCAGCAGTGAAAGGAAGGGGTGGGACACTGAAGCTTTCTTT CASSERKGWDTEAFF
. TRBD1 TRBJ1-1 TRBV5-1 TGCGCCAGCAGCTTTAGTGACAGGGAGACATCTGAAGCTTTCTTT CASSFSDRETSEAFF
. . TRBJ1-6 TRBV9 TGTGCCAGCAGCGTACACACGGAGAATTCACCCCTCCACTTT CASSVHTENSPLHF
. TRBD1 TRBJ1-5 TRBV9 TGTGCCAGCAGCGGATCGGGACAGGGCAATCAGCCCCAGCATTTT CASSGSGQGNQPQHF
. . TRBJ2-2 TRBV7-9 TGTGCCAGCAGCCTAACAGGGAAGGGGGAGCTGTTTTTT CASSLTGKGELFF
. . TRBJ1-1 TRBV9 TGTGCCAGCAGTCAACTCGTTGAGGAAGCTTTCTTT CASSQLVEEAFF
. . TRBJ1-4 TRBV6-1 TGTGCCAGCAGTGAAGTGCAGGTTAATGAAAAACTGTTTTTT CASSEVQVNEKLFF
. TRBD1 TRBJ1-4 TRBV5-1 TGCGCCAGCCAGAGTGCAGGGGGCGGAACTAATGAAAAACTGTTTTTT CASQSAGGGTNEKLFF
. TRBD1 TRBJ1-4 TRBV6-6 TGTGCCAGCACTATCGGGGGGGGACAGAATGAAAAACTGTTTTTT CASTIGGGQNEKLFF
. TRBD1 TRBJ2-3 TRBV11-2 TGTGCCAGCAGCCCGGGACAGCCCACAGATACGCAGTATTTT CASSPGQPTDTQYF
. . TRBJ2-5 TRBV18 TGTGCCAGCTCAATGACACCAGTAGAGACCCAGTACTTC CASSMTPVETQYF
. . TRBJ2-3 TRBV7-6 TGTGCCAGCAGCCTAGGGACTTTACCTAGCACAGATACGCAGTATTTT CASSLGTLPSTDTQYF
once TRBD2 TRBJ2-1 TRBV2 TGTGCCAGCAGTGAATTTGTTAGCGGGGGTCGCTACAATGAGCAGTTCTTC CASSEFVSGGRYNEQFF
. TRBD1 TRBJ2-7 TRBV6-2/TRBV6-3 TGTGCCAGCGGCCTCAGCTTGGACAGGGTGGTCTACGAGCAGTACTTC CASGLSLDRVVYEQYF
. . TRBJ1-4 TRBV7-8 TGTGCCAGCAGCTTCACCCGGGCTAATGAAAAACTGTTTTTT CASSFTRANEKLFF
. TRBD1 TRBJ1-1 TRBV29-1 TGCAGCGTTGTGACAGGGGGCGGGAACACTGAAGCTTTCTTT CSVVTGGGNTEAFF
. . TRBJ2-1 TRBV5-6 TGTGCCAGCACCCAAACCCTTTCCGGGGAATCCTACAATGAGCAGTTCTTC CASTQTLSGESYNEQFF
. TRBD1 TRBJ2-7 TRBV3-1/TRBV3-2 TGTGCCAGCAGCCGGGGACAGAACTACGAGCAGTACTTC CASSRGQNYEQYF
. . TRBJ1-1 TRBV7-2 TGTGCCAGCAGCTTAGTATCCGCCTTCACCGGGACTGAAGCTTTCTTT CASSLVSAFTGTEAFF
. TRBD2 TRBJ2-2 TRBV6-2/TRBV6-3 TGTGCCAGCAGTTACGGCGGCGGGAGGACGGGGGAGCTGTTTTTT CASSYGGGRTGELFF
. . TRBJ1-6 TRBV2 TGTGCCAGAGGGGGAAACAGGGTCAATTCACCCCTCCACTTT CARGGNRVNSPLHF
once . TRBJ2-5 TRBV7-9 TGTGCCAGCACCTCAATCCCGGGGGAAGAGACCCAGTACTTC CASTSIPGEETQYF
. TRBD1 TRBJ1-2 TRBV30 TGTGCCTGGTTGCAGGGGGCGCGGGGCTACACCTTC CAWLQGARGYTF
few . TRBJ1-2 TRBV14 TGTGCCAGCAGCCCTCAGCGGCAGTATGGCTACACCTTC CASSPQRQYGYTF
. TRBD2 TRBJ2-1 TRBV3-1/TRBV3-2 TGTGCCAGCAGCCTACTAGCGGGGGGGCAGAATGAGCAGTTCTTC CASSLLAGGQNEQFF
. TRBD2 TRBJ2-3 TRBV18 TGTGCCAGCTCACCACTAGCGGGAACTAGCACAGATACGCAGTATTTT CASSPLAGTSTDTQYF
. TRBD1 TRBJ2-2 TRBV7-9 TGTGCCAGCAGCCGACAGGGGGCCGGGGAGCTGTTTTTT CASSRQGAGELFF
. TRBD2 TRBJ2-2 TRBV7-7 TGTGCTAGCAGCCCTAGCGGCGTGGGCACCGGGGAGCTGTTTTTT CASSPSGVGTGELFF
. TRBD1 TRBJ1-1 TRBV19 TGTGCCAGTAGTCCGGGACAGGCTGAAGCTTTCTTT CASSPGQAEAFF
once . TRBJ2-5 TRBV6-1 TGTGCCAGCAGTGAAGCGCAGGGCCGTCAAGAGACCCAGTACTTC CASSEAQGRQETQYF
. . TRBJ2-7 TRBV19 TGTGCCAGTAGTAGGACCGGGCCGCGGGACGAGCAGTACTTC CASSRTGPRDEQYF
. TRBD1 TRBJ2-2 TRBV7-3 TGTGCCAGCAGCTACAGGGGGCCCGGGGAGCTGTTTTTT CASSYRGPGELFF
. . TRBJ2-3 TRBV7-6 TGTGCCAGCAGCTTAGGGGCGGGGTCCATCACAGATACGCAGTATTTT CASSLGAGSITDTQYF
. . TRBJ1-2 TRBV19 TGTGCCAGTAGTAGTACAGTGAACTATGGCTACACCTTC CASSSTVNYGYTF